The source of this T cell receptor (beta chain) is a study of early T cells in non-severe SARS-CoV-2 infection. Across the whole study: From unsorted whole blood, bulk RNA was sequenced, and the chains remained unpaired.

This clonotype was seen a handful of times. Its antigen remains unknown. The study's findings and limits: Matching with VDJdb favored anti-spike CD8 responses (missing private and CD4 specificities).

The TCR library protocol attached unique molecular identifiers to the individual cDNA molecules. Using its own MiXCR run on the 5' RACE reads, TCRdb lists one record per CDR3 protein. The data contain about 63,000 distinct CDR3 sequences, 10% to 15% of them seen just once; the ten biggest clones take up around 4.7%. This receptor was taken from an adult who was a healthcare worker with PCR-confirmed SARS-CoV-2 infection or an uninfected control (not recorded which). The sample taken for sequencing was whole blood.

The CDR3 here is CASSLALGGLETQYF. The CDR3 DNA follows: TGTGCCAGCAGCTTAGCGCTGGGGGGTTTGGAGACCCAGTACTTC. The genes are TRBV7-6 and TRBJ2-5; D might be TRBD2 (6 bases). The V gene's germline CDR1 is SGHVS and CDR2 FNYEAQ. Between the trimmed V and J ends, which lost 0 bases and 5 bases, there was a span of 13 bases. CDR3 length: 15 amino acids. Looking up the rest from reference TRBV7-6 and TRBJ2-5 gives the full variable domain: GAGVSQSPRYKVTKRGQDVALRCDPISGHVSLYWYRQALGQGPEFLTYFNYEAQQDKSGLPNDRFSAERPEGSISTLTIQRTEQRDSAMYRCASSLALGGLETQYFGPGTRLLVL.